A selection of T cell receptor beta chains follows, all from one sample in a study of PD-1 blockade in classical Hodgkin lymphoma. Sequenced by immunoSEQ multiplex PCR; TCRdb stores in-frame clones only, minus some. This sample yields about 23,000 clones, of which more than 90% are seen a single time; 0.41% belongs to the top ten. Sequenced sample: CD4+ T cells from blood. The receptors were gathered from a human donor with classical Hodgkin lymphoma. CDR3s include the opening cysteine and the closing phenylalanine or tryptophan. The D gene is left open where the match is weak. Clone size is stated in some rows and not others, as once, few, many or a class when expanded.

d_gene,j_gene,abundance,v_gene,CDR3nt,CDR3aa
-,TRBJ2-6,-,TRBV5-4,TGTGCCAGCAGCCCGGTCCCCAGCTCTGGGGCCAACGTCCTGACTTTC,CASSPVPSSGANVLTF
-,TRBJ1-1,-,TRBV20-1,TGCAGTGCTAGGGGAGCTTTCTTT,CSARGAFF
TRBD2,TRBJ2-3,-,TRBV5-1,TGCGCCAGCAGCTTACTCGGGCGGGGGGACACAGATACGCAGTATTTT,CASSLLGRGDTDTQYF
-,TRBJ2-7,-,TRBV28,TGTGCCAGCAGTTTTCGTGCCCCCCTAGGTCGTAGCGGCTCCTACGAGCAGTACTTC,CASSFRAPLGRSGSYEQYF
TRBD2,TRBJ2-5,-,TRBV5-4,TGTGCCAGCAGCTGGACTAGCGGGGACCAAGAGACCCAGTACTTC,CASSWTSGDQETQYF
TRBD1,TRBJ1-5,-,TRBV6-6,TGTGCCAGCAGGGACAGGGCCCTAGGGAATCAGCCCCAGCATTTT,CASRDRALGNQPQHF
TRBD2,TRBJ2-7,-,TRBV6-1,TGTGCCAGCAGGCCGACTAGCGGGAGCTACGAGCAGTACTTC,CASRPTSGSYEQYF
-,TRBJ2-3,-,TRBV7-2,TGTGCCAGCAGCCGGCAAGGTCAGACAGATACGCAGTATTTT,CASSRQGQTDTQYF
-,TRBJ1-3,-,TRBV9,TGTGCCAGCAGCGGTGGAACTGGAAACACCATATATTTT,CASSGGTGNTIYF
-,TRBJ2-2,-,TRBV7-2,TGTGCCAGCAGCTTACGTGGGGGGGCCAACACCGGGGAGCTGTTTTTT,CASSLRGGANTGELFF
TRBD2,TRBJ2-5,-,TRBV29-1,TGCAGCGCAGGGACTAGTCCGGAGACCCAGTACTTC,CSAGTSPETQYF
-,TRBJ1-5,-,TRBV2,TGTGCCAGCAGAAGGGATCAGCCCCAGCATTTT,CASRRDQPQHF
TRBD1,TRBJ1-2,-,TRBV18,TGTGCCAGCTCACCGTCGGACAGGGGGCTGGGTTATGGCTACACCTTC,CASSPSDRGLGYGYTF
-,TRBJ2-7,-,TRBV6-6,TGTGCCAGCACCATAAACACCGGGGCCTACTACGAGCAGTACTTC,CASTINTGAYYEQYF
-,TRBJ2-7,-,TRBV21-1,TGTGCCAGCAGCAAAGCGACAGGGATCGGCTACGAGCAGTACTTC,CASSKATGIGYEQYF
-,TRBJ2-2,-,TRBV30,TGTGCCCGATCGCCAGGGTGGACCGGGGAGCTGTTTTTT,CARSPGWTGELFF
-,TRBJ1-1,-,TRBV11-1,TGTGCCAGCAGCCTCCGGAGGGAGAACACTGAAGCTTTCTTT,CASSLRRENTEAFF
TRBD2,TRBJ2-1,-,TRBV7-2,TGTGCCAGCAGCTCTAGCGGGAGAAAAACAAATGAGCAGTTCTTC,CASSSSGRKTNEQFF
-,TRBJ1-1,few,TRBV12-5,TGTGCTAGTGGTCTACCCAGGGGTTTGGGTGAAGCTTTCTTT,CASGLPRGLGEAFF
-,TRBJ2-6,once,TRBV12-5,TGTGCTAGTGGTTATACCCTGGGCGCAGGGGCCAACGTCCTGACTTTC,CASGYTLGAGANVLTF
-,TRBJ2-7,-,TRBV7-2,TGTGCCAGCAGCTTAGGGGTGGGGGGCGGTACCTACGAGCAGTACTTC,CASSLGVGGGTYEQYF
TRBD1,TRBJ1-1,-,TRBV5-6,TGTGCCAGCAGTCTAGGGCCGGGACAGGAGAACACTGAAGCTTTCTTT,CASSLGPGQENTEAFF
TRBD1,TRBJ2-3,-,TRBV7-6,TGTGCCAGCAGCTTAGCTGCGACAGGGGGCACAGATACGCAGTATTTT,CASSLAATGGTDTQYF
TRBD1,TRBJ2-7,-,TRBV15,TGTGCCACCGAGGACAGGGGAGACGAGCAGTACTTC,CATEDRGDEQYF
TRBD1,TRBJ1-2,few,TRBV7-2,TGTGCCAGCAGCCCTCCGGGGGGACAGTTCTATGGCTACACCTTC,CASSPPGGQFYGYTF